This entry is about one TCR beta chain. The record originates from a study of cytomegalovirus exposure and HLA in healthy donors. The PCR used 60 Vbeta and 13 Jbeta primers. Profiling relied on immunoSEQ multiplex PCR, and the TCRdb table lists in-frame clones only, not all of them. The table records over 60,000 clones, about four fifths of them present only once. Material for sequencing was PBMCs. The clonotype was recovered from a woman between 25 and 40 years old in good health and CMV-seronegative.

CDR3 region: CASAWTGNEQFF. CDR3 sequence (DNA): TGTGCCAGCGCTTGGACTGGCAATGAGCAGTTCTTC. The chain is built from TRBV2 and TRBJ2-1; TRBD2 might be the D (5 bases). Germline CDR1 and CDR2: SNHLY and FYNNEI. V lost 8 bases to trimming and J lost 6 bases, with 11 bases between them. The CDR3 totals 12 residues.